This TCR beta chain stems from a study of blood T cell repertoires in COVID-19. Looking at the study overall: Sources were T cells, B-cell-depleted T cells, or PBMCs; the material itself was cDNA or gDNA.

Everyone who took part was roughly 18 to 89 years old, and they came from 20 to 25 US areas. Participant reports of clinical history set cohort assignment. Measured with immunoSEQ multiplex PCR; TCRdb has only the in-frame clones, and not every one. Of 320,000 or so clones in the sample, about nine tenths were seen once. The CDR3 loop spans 14 amino acids. Germline V gene data show CDR1 as KGHSH and CDR2 as LQKENI. Trimming stripped 3 bases from V and 4 bases from J, with 12 bases between. The sequenced material came from PBMCs or T cells enriched from blood (not recorded which). This TCR was recovered from a man in his 60s who had recovered from COVID-19. The chain links TRBV18 to TRBJ1-1; D possibly corresponds to TRBD1 (5 bases). This CDR3 is CASSPQGAFTEAFF. In DNA, the CDR3 is TGTGCCAGCTCACCCCAGGGTGCGTTCACTGAAGCTTTCTTT.